This T cell receptor (beta chain) is from a study of monozygotic twins with inflammatory bowel disease. Note on this clonotype: Its antigen is still unknown.

The germline gives CDR1 SGHRS, CDR2 YFSETQ. This CDR3 comprises 16 residues. The study's findings and limits: IBD patients displayed reduced TCRbeta diversity (inverse Simpson) when set against healthy co-twins.

TCRdb re-called the 5' RACE reads; every CDR3 protein appears as one record, without DNA. The table for this sample gives about 380,000 distinct CDR3 sequences. J is TRBJ2-3 and V is TRBV5-1; TCRdb's D gene call, TRBD2, goes unchecked for lack of DNA. The specimen sequenced was blood. The receptor was derived from a human donor with ulcerative colitis or Crohn's disease, or a healthy co-twin of an affected twin (not recorded which). The CDR3 sequence is CASSSKTSGSTDTQYF.